A selection of T cell receptor beta chains follows, all from one sample in a study of graft-versus-host responses after intestinal transplantation. These receptors' antigens are unknown. Data came from immunoSEQ multiplex PCR; TCRdb stores just in-frame clones and leaves some out. In the table there are over 120,000 clones, around nine tenths of which are singletons. Sequencing was performed on unstimulated CD4+ T cells sorted from spleen or lymph node cells, taken before intestinal transplant. Receptors originate from a human donor who received an intestinal transplant. Each CDR3 is given with its conserved first and last residue. Fields, in order: D gene, V gene, clone size, J gene, CDR3 length, CDR3 DNA, CDR3 protein. A D gene is named only where the DNA matches it firmly. Rows may omit the clone size; those that give it use once, few, many or a size class.

.	TRBV5-6	.	TRBJ2-5	15	TGTGCCAGCAGCTTCGTTGCGAGACACCAAGAGACCCAGTACTTC	CASSFVARHQETQYF
.	TRBV28	.	TRBJ1-1	13	TGTGCCAGCAGCGACGGCGGGGAGACTGAAGCTTTCTTT	CASSDGGETEAFF
TRBD2	TRBV20-1	.	TRBJ2-1	11	TGCAGTGGTATACTAGCGACCGAGCAGTTCTTC	CSGILATEQFF
.	TRBV11-2	.	TRBJ1-5	14	TGTGCCAGCAGCTTAGCCGGGGAGCGTCAGCCCCAGCATTTT	CASSLAGERQPQHF
.	TRBV7-3	once	TRBJ2-1	13	TGTGCCAGCAGCTTAGGGGGGTCCAATGAGCAGTTCTTC	CASSLGGSNEQFF
.	TRBV28	.	TRBJ1-6	16	TGTGCCAGCAGTTTTCCCAGCGGGGTTTCGGATTCACCCCTCCACTTT	CASSFPSGVSDSPLHF
.	TRBV13	few	TRBJ2-7	14	TGTGCCAGCAGCTATTCAATTTACTCCTACGAGCAGTACTTC	CASSYSIYSYEQYF
.	TRBV7-3	.	TRBJ2-2	15	TGTGCCAGCAGCTTAGCAGGGACACTCACCGGGGAGCTGTTTTTT	CASSLAGTLTGELFF
.	TRBV6-5	.	TRBJ2-7	15	TGTGCCAGCAGTTACTCGAGGAGCTTTTCCTACGAGCAGTACTTC	CASSYSRSFSYEQYF
.	TRBV11-2	.	TRBJ2-7	14	TGTGCCAGCAGCTTATCCGGCAGCGACTACGAGCAGTACTTC	CASSLSGSDYEQYF
.	TRBV18	.	TRBJ2-7	14	TGTGCCAGCTCCCCCGGGGGCTCAATCTACGAGCAGTACTTC	CASSPGGSIYEQYF
.	TRBV5-1	.	TRBJ2-3	12	TGCGCCAGCAGCCCCGGGAAGGATACGCAGTATTTT	CASSPGKDTQYF
.	TRBV5-6	.	TRBJ2-1	16	TGTGCCAGCAGCTCACCGGGACACCACTTATTCAATGAGCAGTTCTTC	CASSSPGHHLFNEQFF
TRBD2	TRBV4-1	.	TRBJ2-3	20	TGCGCCAGCAGCCAAGGAGACGGGACTAGCGGGAGGAGGAGCACAGATACGCAGTATTTT	CASSQGDGTSGRRSTDTQYF
.	TRBV30	.	TRBJ1-1	13	TGTGCCTGGAGTACCAACACTAACACTGAAGCTTTCTTT	CAWSTNTNTEAFF
TRBD1	TRBV18	.	TRBJ2-7	15	TGTGCCAGCTCCGGAACAGGGGGCACTTACGACGAGCAGTACTTC	CASSGTGGTYDEQYF
TRBD2	TRBV11-2	.	TRBJ2-7	14	TGTGCCAGCAGCCCCCGTGCTAGCGGCTACGAGCAGTACTTC	CASSPRASGYEQYF
TRBD1	TRBV6-1	.	TRBJ2-7	14	TGTGCCAGCAGTCGACAGGGGATGTCCTACGAGCAGTACTTC	CASSRQGMSYEQYF
.	TRBV28	.	TRBJ1-1	12	TGTGCCAGCAATGGGCTGAACACTGAAGCTTTCTTT	CASNGLNTEAFF
.	TRBV28	.	TRBJ2-2	15	TGTGCCAGCAGTTTAAGAGGGGCGAACACCGGGGAGCTGTTTTTT	CASSLRGANTGELFF
TRBD2	TRBV4-2	.	TRBJ2-2	15	TGTGCCAGCAGCCAAGTGGGACTAAACACCGGGGAGCTGTTTTTT	CASSQVGLNTGELFF
TRBD2	TRBV28	.	TRBJ2-1	14	TGTGCCAGCGATCTAGCGGGAGATTACAATGAGCAGTTCTTC	CASDLAGDYNEQFF
TRBD2	TRBV29-1	.	TRBJ2-7	14	TGCAGCGTTGTAAGTTCGCGGGAGATCAACGAGCAGTACTTC	CSVVSSREINEQYF
.	TRBV4-3	.	TRBJ2-1	12	TGCGCCAGCAGCCAAACCTACAATGAGCAGTTCTTC	CASSQTYNEQFF
.	TRBV6-1	.	TRBJ2-1	15	TGTGCCAGCAGTGAAGTAGCGAGCTCCTACAATGAGCAGTTCTTC	CASSEVASSYNEQFF
TRBD2	TRBV30	once	TRBJ2-1	14	TGTGCCTGGAGTGCCGTCCCAAGCGGGGATGAGCAGTTCTTC	CAWSAVPSGDEQFF
TRBD2	TRBV5-1	.	TRBJ2-7	14	TGCGCCAGTTCAGGTTCACTAGCGTCCTACGAGCAGTACTTC	CASSGSLASYEQYF
TRBD2	TRBV18	once	TRBJ2-1	15	TGTGCCAGCTCACCAGGCGGGAGATCCTACAATGAGCAGTTCTTC	CASSPGGRSYNEQFF
TRBD2	TRBV9	.	TRBJ2-3	16	TGTGCCAGCAGCGCGGGGACTAGCGTCTCCACAGATACGCAGTATTTT	CASSAGTSVSTDTQYF
TRBD1	TRBV19	.	TRBJ1-2	14	TGTGCCAGTACCCCGGACAGGGCGGGATATGGCTACACCTTC	CASTPDRAGYGYTF
.	TRBV6-1	.	TRBJ2-1	13	TGTGCCAGCAGTGTCCCGGGACTCTATGAGCAGTTCTTC	CASSVPGLYEQFF
TRBD2	TRBV5-1	.	TRBJ2-1	16	TGCGCCAGCAGCTCGGGACTAGCGGGAGTCTACAATGAGCAGTTCTTC	CASSSGLAGVYNEQFF
TRBD1	TRBV7-2	.	TRBJ1-5	15	TGTGCCAGCAGCCAAGAACAGGGGAGGTATCAGCCCCAGCATTTT	CASSQEQGRYQPQHF
.	TRBV18	few	TRBJ1-3	15	TGTGCCAGCTCACCGAAACAGGGTGGCGGAAACACCATATATTTT	CASSPKQGGGNTIYF
TRBD2	TRBV4-1	.	TRBJ2-1	16	TGCGCCAGCAGCCTAAGACTAGCGGGAGGCTACAATGAGCAGTTCTTC	CASSLRLAGGYNEQFF
.	TRBV4-3	.	TRBJ2-7	16	TGCGCCAGCAGCCAAAGACTCGGACAGTCGAACTACGAGCAGTACTTC	CASSQRLGQSNYEQYF
.	TRBV5-1	.	TRBJ2-1	13	TGCGCCAGCAGCTTGGACAGGGACAATGAGCAGTTCTTC	CASSLDRDNEQFF
.	TRBV9	once	TRBJ1-6	14	TGTGCCAGCAGCGTTGACGGGTGGAATTCACCCCTCCACTTT	CASSVDGWNSPLHF
.	TRBV27	.	TRBJ2-6	13	TGTGCCAGCAGCCCCTCTGGGGCCAACGTCCTGACTTTC	CASSPSGANVLTF
TRBD2	TRBV2	.	TRBJ2-1	14	TGTGCCAGCAGTCTAGCGGGAGTTTTGAATGAGCAGTTCTTC	CASSLAGVLNEQFF
.	TRBV7-3	.	TRBJ2-6	18	TGTGCCAGCAGCTTATATGGGACCGGCCTCTCTGGGGCCAACGTCCTGACTTTC	CASSLYGTGLSGANVLTF
TRBD1	TRBV10-3	.	TRBJ1-2	13	TGTGCCATCGACTCCGGGACAGTCTATGGCTACACCTTC	CAIDSGTVYGYTF
.	TRBV10-3	.	TRBJ2-7	13	TGTGCCACCCGGGACACTTACTCCTACGAGCAGTACTTC	CATRDTYSYEQYF
TRBD2	TRBV2	.	TRBJ2-7	13	TGTGCCAGTTTAGCGGGAGACGGCTACGAGCAGTACTTC	CASLAGDGYEQYF
.	TRBV6-6	.	TRBJ1-2	13	TGTGCCAGCAGTTACAAGTCAGACTATGGCTACACCTTC	CASSYKSDYGYTF